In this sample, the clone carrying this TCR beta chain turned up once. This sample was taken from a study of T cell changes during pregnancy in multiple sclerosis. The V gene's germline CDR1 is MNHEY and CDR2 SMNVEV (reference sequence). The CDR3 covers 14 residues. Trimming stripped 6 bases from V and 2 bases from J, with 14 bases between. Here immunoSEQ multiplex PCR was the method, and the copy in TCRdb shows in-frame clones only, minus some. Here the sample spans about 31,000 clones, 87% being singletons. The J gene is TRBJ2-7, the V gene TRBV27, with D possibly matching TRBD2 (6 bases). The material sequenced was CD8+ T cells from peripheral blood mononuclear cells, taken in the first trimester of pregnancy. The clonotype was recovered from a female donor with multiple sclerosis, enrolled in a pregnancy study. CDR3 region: CASRSSGVPYEQYF. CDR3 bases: TGTGCCAGCAGATCCTCGGGAGTCCCCTACGAGCAGTACTTC.